This T cell receptor (beta chain) was sequenced for a study of cytomegalovirus exposure and HLA in healthy donors. Study observations and caveats: It was reported in a later analysis that an Asian-associated ancestry cluster showed fewer N-insertions than the 666-donor mean.

Primers: 60 Vbeta forward and 13 Jbeta reverse. The table came from immunoSEQ multiplex PCR; TCRdb's copy has only in-frame clones and leaves some out. The sample includes 150,000 to 200,000 clones, around 72% of them seen just once. About this clone itself: As yet, its antigen is unknown.

The J segment lost 5 bases and the V segment lost 3 bases, leaving 7 bases of the junction unmatched. Germline-derived CDR1 and CDR2 are PRHDT and FYEKMQ (reference sequence). The CDR3 covers 15 residues. The chain recombines TRBV13 with TRBJ2-1, with 7 bases aligning to TRBD2. The sequencing sample was made of PBMCs. This TCR came from a woman aged 50 to 60 in good health and CMV-seropositive. CDR3 amino acids: CASSLTGTTHNEQFF. Written as DNA, the CDR3 is TGTGCCAGCAGCTTGACCGGGACTACCCACAATGAGCAGTTCTTC.